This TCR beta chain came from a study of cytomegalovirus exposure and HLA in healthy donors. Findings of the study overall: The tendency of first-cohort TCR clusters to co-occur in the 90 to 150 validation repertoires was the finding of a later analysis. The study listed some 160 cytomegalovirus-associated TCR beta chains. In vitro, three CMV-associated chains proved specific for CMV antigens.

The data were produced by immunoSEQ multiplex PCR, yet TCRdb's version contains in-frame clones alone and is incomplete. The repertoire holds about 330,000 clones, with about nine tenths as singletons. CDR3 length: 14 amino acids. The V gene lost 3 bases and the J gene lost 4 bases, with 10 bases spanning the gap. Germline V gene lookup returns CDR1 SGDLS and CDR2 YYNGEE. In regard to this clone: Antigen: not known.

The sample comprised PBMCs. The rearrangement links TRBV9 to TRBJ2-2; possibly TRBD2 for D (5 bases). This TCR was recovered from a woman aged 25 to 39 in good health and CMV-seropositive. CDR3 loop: CASSGRSATGELFF. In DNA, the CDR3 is TGTGCCAGCAGCGGGAGGAGTGCCACCGGGGAGCTGTTTTTT.